The rows below give T cell receptor beta chains drawn from one sample of a study of shared clonotypes between healthy human individuals. Libraries were prepared by immunoSEQ multiplex PCR; TCRdb keeps only in-frame clonotypes and omits some of them. The sample holds approximately 2.4 million clones, around 95% seen once. Sequencing was carried out using naive CD4+ T cells sorted from blood. The receptors come from a man younger than 30 in good health. Each CDR3 is given with its conserved first and last residue. A D gene is named only where the DNA matches it firmly. Rows may omit the clone size; those that give it use once, few, many or a size class.

V gene,J gene,D gene,clone size,CDR3 length,CDR3 protein,CDR3 DNA
TRBV6-1,TRBJ1-5,NA,NA,15,CASSMTLYSNQPQHF,TGTGCCAGCAGTATGACACTCTATAGCAATCAGCCCCAGCATTTT
TRBV25-1,TRBJ1-1,NA,NA,14,CASSGSGSLTEAFF,TGTGCCAGCAGTGGGTCAGGGTCCCTCACTGAAGCTTTCTTT
TRBV5-1,TRBJ1-5,TRBD1,NA,13,CASGLTGPQPQHF,TGCGCCAGCGGACTGACAGGGCCTCAGCCCCAGCATTTT
TRBV18,TRBJ2-3,NA,NA,13,CASSPSGTDTQYF,TGTGCCAGCTCACCGTCAGGCACAGATACGCAGTATTTT
TRBV6-1,TRBJ2-3,NA,NA,14,CASSPLGSTDTQYF,TGTGCCAGCAGTCCGCTGGGGAGCACAGATACGCAGTATTTT
TRBV6-1,TRBJ1-5,TRBD1,NA,14,CASTRGQGEEPQHF,TGTGCCAGCACCCGGGGACAGGGGGAGGAGCCCCAGCATTTT
TRBV18,TRBJ1-1,NA,NA,14,CASSQSAENTEAFF,TGTGCCAGCTCACAGTCGGCAGAGAACACTGAAGCTTTCTTT
TRBV7-2,TRBJ2-5,NA,NA,13,CASSFQGQETQYF,TGTGCCAGCAGCTTCCAGGGCCAGGAGACCCAGTACTTC
TRBV28,TRBJ2-5,TRBD2,NA,14,CASSGAGGRETQYF,TGTGCCAGCAGTGGAGCGGGGGGTCGGGAGACCCAGTACTTC
TRBV27,TRBJ2-2,TRBD2,NA,14,CASSLIAGPGELFF,TGTGCCAGCAGTTTAATAGCGGGGCCCGGGGAGCTGTTTTTT
TRBV7-8,TRBJ2-3,TRBD2,NA,15,CASSQQSGGTDTQYF,TGTGCCAGCAGCCAACAAAGCGGGGGCACAGATACGCAGTATTTT
TRBV28,TRBJ1-1,NA,once,14,CASSFGRAFGKAFF,TGTGCCAGCAGTTTTGGCAGGGCGTTCGGAAAAGCTTTCTTT
TRBV6-5,TRBJ2-7,TRBD1,NA,14,CASSRTGTGYEQYF,TGTGCCAGCAGTAGGACAGGGACCGGCTACGAGCAGTACTTC
TRBV5-4,TRBJ1-6,TRBD1,NA,17,CASSPSPGTVDNSPLHF,TGTGCCAGCAGCCCCAGCCCCGGGACAGTCGATAATTCACCCCTCCACTTT
TRBV2,TRBJ2-3,NA,NA,14,CASKAGPSTDTQYF,TGTGCCAGCAAAGCTGGGCCGAGCACAGATACGCAGTATTTT
TRBV5-4,TRBJ2-3,NA,once,14,CASSSLGSTDTQYF,TGTGCCAGCAGCTCCTTGGGTAGCACAGATACGCAGTATTTT
TRBV5-6,TRBJ2-7,TRBD1,NA,14,CASSSWTGSYEQYF,TGTGCCAGCAGCTCCTGGACAGGTTCTTACGAGCAGTACTTC
TRBV5-1,TRBJ1-2,NA,NA,12,CASRTSNYGYTF,TGCGCCAGCCGGACCTCTAACTATGGCTACACCTTC
TRBV14,TRBJ1-5,TRBD1,NA,15,CASSQGQGPNQPQHF,TGTGCCAGCAGCCAAGGACAGGGACCAAATCAGCCCCAGCATTTT
TRBV2,TRBJ2-2,NA,NA,14,CASRDRRTAGELFF,TGTGCCAGCAGAGACAGGAGAACGGCCGGGGAGCTGTTTTTT
TRBV4-2,TRBJ2-2,NA,NA,12,CASSFNTGELFF,TGTGCCAGCAGCTTCAACACCGGGGAGCTGTTTTTT
TRBV2,TRBJ1-4,NA,NA,15,CASSDGGALNEKLFF,TGTGCCAGCAGTGATGGGGGGGCCCTTAATGAAAAACTGTTTTTT
TRBV6-1,TRBJ2-3,TRBD1,NA,14,CASSSGTGVDTQYF,TGTGCCAGCAGCTCCGGGACAGGGGTCGATACGCAGTATTTT
TRBV18,TRBJ1-4,NA,NA,15,CASSPTRGFSEKLFF,TGTGCCAGCTCACCAACGAGGGGGTTTTCGGAAAAACTGTTTTTT
TRBV10-1,TRBJ2-1,NA,NA,14,CASSESNTVNEQFF,TGCGCCAGCAGTGAGTCGAACACCGTCAATGAGCAGTTCTTC
TRBV5-4,TRBJ2-7,TRBD2,NA,16,CASSLGGGSGPYEQYF,TGTGCCAGCAGCTTGGGCGGGGGTAGCGGACCCTACGAGCAGTACTTC
TRBV4-3,TRBJ2-3,NA,NA,12,CASTSGGDTQYF,TGCGCCAGCACCTCAGGGGGGGATACGCAGTATTTT
TRBV19,TRBJ1-6,NA,NA,14,CASSLEGSNSPLHF,TGTGCCAGTAGTCTAGAAGGGTCTAATTCACCCCTCCACTTT
TRBV6-1,TRBJ2-5,NA,NA,15,CASSEALNIGETQYF,TGTGCCAGCAGTGAAGCGCTAAATATTGGGGAGACCCAGTACTTC
TRBV6-5,TRBJ1-1,NA,once,14,CASSSPDAGTEAFF,TGTGCCAGCAGTTCCCCTGATGCCGGAACTGAAGCTTTCTTT
TRBV5-8,TRBJ2-2,TRBD2,NA,17,CASSLAGTRPNTGELFF,TGTGCCAGCAGCTTGGCCGGGACTAGACCGAACACCGGGGAGCTGTTTTTT
TRBV18,TRBJ2-2,NA,NA,15,CASSSNGPSGRELFF,TGTGCCAGCTCATCTAACGGTCCTAGTGGTCGGGAGCTGTTTTTT